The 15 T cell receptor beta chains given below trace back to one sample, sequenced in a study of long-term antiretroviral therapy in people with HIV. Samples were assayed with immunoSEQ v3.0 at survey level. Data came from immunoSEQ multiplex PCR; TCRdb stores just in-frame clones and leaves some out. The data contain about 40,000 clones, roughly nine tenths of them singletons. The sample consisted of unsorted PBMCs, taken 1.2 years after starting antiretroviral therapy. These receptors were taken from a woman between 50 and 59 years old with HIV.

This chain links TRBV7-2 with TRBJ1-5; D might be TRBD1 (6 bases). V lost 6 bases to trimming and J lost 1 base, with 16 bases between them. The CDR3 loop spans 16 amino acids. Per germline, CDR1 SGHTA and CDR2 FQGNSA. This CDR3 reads CASSQAGTRSNQPQHF. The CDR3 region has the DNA TGTGCCAGCAGTCAAGCCGGGACAAGGAGCAATCAGCCCCAGCATTTT.

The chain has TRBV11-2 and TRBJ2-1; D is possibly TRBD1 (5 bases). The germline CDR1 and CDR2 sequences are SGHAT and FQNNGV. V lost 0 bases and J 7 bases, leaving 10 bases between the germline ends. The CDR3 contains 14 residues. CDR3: CASSLEVQGNEQFF. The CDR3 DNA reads TGTGCCAGCAGCTTAGAAGTTCAGGGAAATGAGCAGTTCTTC.

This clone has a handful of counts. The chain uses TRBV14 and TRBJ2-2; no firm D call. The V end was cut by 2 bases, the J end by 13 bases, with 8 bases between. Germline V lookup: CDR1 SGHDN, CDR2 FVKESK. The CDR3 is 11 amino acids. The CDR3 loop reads CASSQRSWLFF. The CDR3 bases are TGTGCCAGCAGCCAAAGGTCGTGGCTGTTTTTT.

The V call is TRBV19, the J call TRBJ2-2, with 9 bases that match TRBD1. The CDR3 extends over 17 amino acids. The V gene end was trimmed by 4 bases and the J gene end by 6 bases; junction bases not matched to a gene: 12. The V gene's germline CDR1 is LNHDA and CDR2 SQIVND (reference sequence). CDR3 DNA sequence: TGTGCCAGTAGTACTGACGACAGGGGGAACAGAGCCGGGGAGCTGTTTTTT. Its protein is CASSTDDRGNRAGELFF.

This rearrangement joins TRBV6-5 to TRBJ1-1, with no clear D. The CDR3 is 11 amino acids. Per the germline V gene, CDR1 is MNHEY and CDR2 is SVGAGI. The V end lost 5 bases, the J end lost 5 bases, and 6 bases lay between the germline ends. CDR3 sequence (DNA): TGTGCCAGCAGTGCCGGGACTGAAGCTTTCTTT. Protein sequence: CASSAGTEAFF.

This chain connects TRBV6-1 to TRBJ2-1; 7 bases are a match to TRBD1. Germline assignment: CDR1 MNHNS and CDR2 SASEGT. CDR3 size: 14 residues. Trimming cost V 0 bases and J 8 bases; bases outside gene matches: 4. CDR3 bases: TGTGCCAGCAGTGAAGCCAGGGGGTTGGATGAGCAGTTCTTC. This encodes CASSEARGLDEQFF.

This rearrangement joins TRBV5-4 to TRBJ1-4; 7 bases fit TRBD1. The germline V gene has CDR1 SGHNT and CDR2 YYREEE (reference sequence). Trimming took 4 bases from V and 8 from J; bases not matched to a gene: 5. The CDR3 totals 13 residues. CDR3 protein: CASSDPGQEKLFF. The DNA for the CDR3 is TGTGCCAGCAGCGACCCGGGACAGGAAAAACTGTTTTTT. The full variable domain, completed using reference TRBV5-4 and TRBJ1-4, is ETGVTQSPTHLIKTRGQQVTLRCSSQSGHNTVSWYQQALGQGPQFIFQYYREEENGRGNFPPRFSGLQFPNYSSELNVNALELDDSALYLCASSDPGQEKLFFGSGTQLSVL.

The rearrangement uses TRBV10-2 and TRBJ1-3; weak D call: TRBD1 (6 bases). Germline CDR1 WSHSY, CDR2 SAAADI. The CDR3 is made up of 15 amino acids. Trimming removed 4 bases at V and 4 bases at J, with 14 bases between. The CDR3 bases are TGCGCCAGCAGTGCCAACAGGGCGGTGGGAAACACCATATATTTT. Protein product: CASSANRAVGNTIYF.

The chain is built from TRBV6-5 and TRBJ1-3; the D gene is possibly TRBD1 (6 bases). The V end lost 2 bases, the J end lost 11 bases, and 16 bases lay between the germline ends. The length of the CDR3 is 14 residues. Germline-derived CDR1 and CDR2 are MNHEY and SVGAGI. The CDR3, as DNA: TGTGCCAGCAGTTACGGGGACACTATCGATTCCATATATTTT. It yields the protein CASSYGDTIDSIYF.

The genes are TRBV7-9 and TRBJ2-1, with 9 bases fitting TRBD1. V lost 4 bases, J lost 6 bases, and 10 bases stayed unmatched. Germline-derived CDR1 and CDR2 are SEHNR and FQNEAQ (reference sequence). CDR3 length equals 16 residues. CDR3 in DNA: TGTGCCAGCAGCTATCCGGGACAGGGTTTAGGCAATGAGCAGTTCTTC. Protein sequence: CASSYPGQGLGNEQFF.

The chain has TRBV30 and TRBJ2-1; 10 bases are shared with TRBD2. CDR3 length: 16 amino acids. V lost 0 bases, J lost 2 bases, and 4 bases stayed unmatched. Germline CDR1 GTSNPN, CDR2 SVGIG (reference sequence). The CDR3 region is CAWSVRAGGPYNEQFF. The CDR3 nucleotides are TGTGCCTGGAGTGTAAGAGCGGGGGGGCCCTACAATGAGCAGTTCTTC.

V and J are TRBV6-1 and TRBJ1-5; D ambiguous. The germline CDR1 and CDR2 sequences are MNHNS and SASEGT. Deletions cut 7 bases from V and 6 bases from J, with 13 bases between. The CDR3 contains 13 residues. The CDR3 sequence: CASTGSFGQPQHF. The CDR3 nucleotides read TGTGCCAGCACGGGCAGTTTTGGTCAGCCCCAGCATTTT.

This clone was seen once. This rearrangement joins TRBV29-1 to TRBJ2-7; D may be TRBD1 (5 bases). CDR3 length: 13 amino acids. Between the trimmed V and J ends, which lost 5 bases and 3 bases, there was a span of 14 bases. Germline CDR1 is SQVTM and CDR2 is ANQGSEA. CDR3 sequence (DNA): TGCAGCGTTTTAAGGGATCAGGGCTACGAGCAGTACTTC. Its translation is CSVLRDQGYEQYF.

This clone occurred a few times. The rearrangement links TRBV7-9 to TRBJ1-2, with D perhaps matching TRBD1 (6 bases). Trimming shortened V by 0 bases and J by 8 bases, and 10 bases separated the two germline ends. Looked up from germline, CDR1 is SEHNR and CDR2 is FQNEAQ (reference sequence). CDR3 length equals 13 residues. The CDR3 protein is CASSLAGGGGYTF. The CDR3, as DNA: TGTGCCAGCAGCTTAGCCGGGGGCGGCGGCTACACCTTC.

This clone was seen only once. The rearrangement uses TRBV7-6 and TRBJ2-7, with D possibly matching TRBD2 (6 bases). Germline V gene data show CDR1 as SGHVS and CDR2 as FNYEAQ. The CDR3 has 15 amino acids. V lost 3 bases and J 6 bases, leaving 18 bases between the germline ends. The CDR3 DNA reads TGTGCCAGCAGCTTTACGGGGGTGTACGCCGGCGAGCAGTACTTC. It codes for CASSFTGVYAGEQYF.